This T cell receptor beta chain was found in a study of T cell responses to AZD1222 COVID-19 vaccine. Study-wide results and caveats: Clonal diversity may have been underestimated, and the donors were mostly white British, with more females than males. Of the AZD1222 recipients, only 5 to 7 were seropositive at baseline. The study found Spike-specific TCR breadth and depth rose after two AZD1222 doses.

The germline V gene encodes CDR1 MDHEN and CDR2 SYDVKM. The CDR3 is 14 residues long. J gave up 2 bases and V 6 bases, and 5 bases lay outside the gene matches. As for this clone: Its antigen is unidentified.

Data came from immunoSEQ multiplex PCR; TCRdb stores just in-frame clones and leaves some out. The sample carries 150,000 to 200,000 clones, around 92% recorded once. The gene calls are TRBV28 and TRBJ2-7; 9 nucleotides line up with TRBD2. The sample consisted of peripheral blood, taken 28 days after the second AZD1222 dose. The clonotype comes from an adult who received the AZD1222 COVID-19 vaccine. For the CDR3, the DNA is TGTGCCAGCAGCCTAGCGGGGCCAACCTACGAGCAGTACTTC. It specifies CASSLAGPTYEQYF.